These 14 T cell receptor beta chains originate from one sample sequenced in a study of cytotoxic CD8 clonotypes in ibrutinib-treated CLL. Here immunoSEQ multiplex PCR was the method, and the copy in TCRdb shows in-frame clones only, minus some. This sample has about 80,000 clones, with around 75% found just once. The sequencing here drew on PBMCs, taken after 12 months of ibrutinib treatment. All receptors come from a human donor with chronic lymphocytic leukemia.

The CDR3 here is CASSLGGDTLQETQYF. For the CDR3, the DNA is TGTGCCAGCAGCTTAGGGGGGGACACACTTCAAGAGACCCAGTACTTC. The chain has TRBV7-2 and TRBJ2-5; D is perhaps TRBD1 or TRBD2 (6 bases each). CDR1 and CDR2 (germline): SGHTA, FQGNSA. The CDR3 covers 16 residues. V lost 1 base and J 2 bases, leaving 14 bases between the germline ends.

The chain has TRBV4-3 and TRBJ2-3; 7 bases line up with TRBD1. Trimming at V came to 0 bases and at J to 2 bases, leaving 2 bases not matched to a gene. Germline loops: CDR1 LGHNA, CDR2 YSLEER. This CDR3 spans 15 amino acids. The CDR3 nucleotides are TGCGCCAGCAGCCAAGACAGGGGGAACACAGATACGCAGTATTTT. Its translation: CASSQDRGNTDTQYF.

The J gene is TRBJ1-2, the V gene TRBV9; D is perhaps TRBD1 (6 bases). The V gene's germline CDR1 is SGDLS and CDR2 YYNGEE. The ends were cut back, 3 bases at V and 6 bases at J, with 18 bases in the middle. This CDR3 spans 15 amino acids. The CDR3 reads CASSGTWGLHNGYTF. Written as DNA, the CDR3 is TGTGCCAGCAGCGGAACCTGGGGGCTGCATAATGGCTACACCTTC.

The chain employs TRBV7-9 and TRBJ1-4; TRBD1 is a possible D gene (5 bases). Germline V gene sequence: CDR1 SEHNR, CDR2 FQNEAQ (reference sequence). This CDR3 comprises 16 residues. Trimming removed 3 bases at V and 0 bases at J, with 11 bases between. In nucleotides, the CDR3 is TGTGCCAGCAGCTTGGCCGGGGACCCAACTAATGAAAAACTGTTTTTT. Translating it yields CASSLAGDPTNEKLFF.

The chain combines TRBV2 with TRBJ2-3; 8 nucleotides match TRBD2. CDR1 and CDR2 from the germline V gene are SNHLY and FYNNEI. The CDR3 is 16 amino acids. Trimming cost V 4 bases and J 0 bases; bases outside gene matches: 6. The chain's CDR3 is CASSGRTSPSTDTQYF. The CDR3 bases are TGTGCCAGCAGTGGCCGGACTAGCCCTAGCACAGATACGCAGTATTTT. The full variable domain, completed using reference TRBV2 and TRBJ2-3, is EPEVTQTPSHQVTQMGQEVILRCVPISNHLYFYWYRQILGQKVEFLVSFYNNEISEKSEIFDDQFSVERPDGSNFTLKIRSTKLEDSAMYFCASSGRTSPSTDTQYFGPGTRLTVL.

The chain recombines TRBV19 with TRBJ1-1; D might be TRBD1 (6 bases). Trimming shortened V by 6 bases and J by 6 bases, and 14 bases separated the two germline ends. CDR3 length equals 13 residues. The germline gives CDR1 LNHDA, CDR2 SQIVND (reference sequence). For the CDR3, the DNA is TGTGCCAGTAGGAAACAGGGCGCGCCTGAAGCTTTCTTT. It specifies CASRKQGAPEAFF. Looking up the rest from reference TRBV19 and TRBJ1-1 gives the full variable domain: DGGITQSPKYLFRKEGQNVTLSCEQNLNHDAMYWYRQDPGQGLRLIYYSQIVNDFQKGDIAEGYSVSREKKESFPLTVTSAQKNPTAFYLCASRKQGAPEAFFGQGTRLTVV.

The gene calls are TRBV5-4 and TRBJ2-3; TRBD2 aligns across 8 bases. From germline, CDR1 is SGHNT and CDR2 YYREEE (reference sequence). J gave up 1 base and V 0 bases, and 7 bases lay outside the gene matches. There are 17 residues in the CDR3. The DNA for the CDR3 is TGTGCCAGCAGCTTGGGTGTTGGGCGGGGGGGCACAGATACGCAGTATTTT. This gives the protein CASSLGVGRGGTDTQYF.

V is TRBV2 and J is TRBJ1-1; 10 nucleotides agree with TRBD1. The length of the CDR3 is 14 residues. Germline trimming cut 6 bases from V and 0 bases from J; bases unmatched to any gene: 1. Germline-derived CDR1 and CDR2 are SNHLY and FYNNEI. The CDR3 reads CASRGQGMNTEAFF. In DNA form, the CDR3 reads TGTGCCAGCAGGGGACAGGGGATGAACACTGAAGCTTTCTTT.

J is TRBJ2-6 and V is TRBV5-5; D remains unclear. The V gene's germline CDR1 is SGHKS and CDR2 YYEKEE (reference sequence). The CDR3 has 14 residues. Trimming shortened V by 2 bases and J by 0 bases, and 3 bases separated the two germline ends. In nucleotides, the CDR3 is TGTGCCAGCAGCTTCCGCTCTGGGGCCAACGTCCTGACTTTC. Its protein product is CASSFRSGANVLTF.

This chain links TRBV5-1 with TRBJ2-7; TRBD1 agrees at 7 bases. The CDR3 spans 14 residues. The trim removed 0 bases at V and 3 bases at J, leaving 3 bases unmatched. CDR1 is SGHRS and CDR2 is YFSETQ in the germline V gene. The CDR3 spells CASSLDQGVYEQYF. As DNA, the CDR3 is TGCGCCAGCAGCTTGGACCAGGGGGTCTACGAGCAGTACTTC.

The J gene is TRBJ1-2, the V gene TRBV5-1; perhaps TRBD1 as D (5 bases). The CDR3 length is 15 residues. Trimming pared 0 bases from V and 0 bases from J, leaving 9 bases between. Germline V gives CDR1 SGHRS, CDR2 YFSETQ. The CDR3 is CASSLAATANYGYTF. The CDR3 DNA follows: TGCGCCAGCAGCTTGGCCGCGACAGCTAACTATGGCTACACCTTC.

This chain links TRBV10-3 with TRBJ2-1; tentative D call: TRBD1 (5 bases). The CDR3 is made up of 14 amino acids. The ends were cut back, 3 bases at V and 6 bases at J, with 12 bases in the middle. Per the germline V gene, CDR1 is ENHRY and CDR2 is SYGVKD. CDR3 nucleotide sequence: TGTGCCATCAGTGACCCAGGGTACGGCAATGAGCAGTTCTTC. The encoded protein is CAISDPGYGNEQFF.

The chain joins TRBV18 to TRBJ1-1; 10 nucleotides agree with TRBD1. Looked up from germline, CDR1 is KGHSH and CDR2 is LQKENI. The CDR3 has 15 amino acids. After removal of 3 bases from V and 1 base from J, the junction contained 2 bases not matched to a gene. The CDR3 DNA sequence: TGTGCCAGCTCACCGGGGGACAGGGGGAACACTGAAGCTTTCTTT. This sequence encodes CASSPGDRGNTEAFF. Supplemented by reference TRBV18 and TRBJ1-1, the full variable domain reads NAGVMQNPRHLVRRRGQEARLRCSPMKGHSHVYWYRQLPEEGLKFMVYLQKENIIDESGMPKERFSAEFPKEGPSILRIQQVVRGDSAAYFCASSPGDRGNTEAFFGQGTRLTVV.

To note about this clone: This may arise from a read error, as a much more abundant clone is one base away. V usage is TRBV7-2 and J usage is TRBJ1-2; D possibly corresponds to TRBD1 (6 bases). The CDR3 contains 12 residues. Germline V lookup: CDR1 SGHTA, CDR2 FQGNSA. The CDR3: CAEGGPNYGHTF. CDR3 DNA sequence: TGTGCCGAGGGGGGCCCAAACTATGGCCACACCTTC. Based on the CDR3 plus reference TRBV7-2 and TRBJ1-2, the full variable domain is GAGVSQSPSNKVTEKGKDVELRCDPISGHTALYWYRQSLGQGLEFLIYFQGNSAPDKSGLPSDRFSAERTGGSVSTLTIQRTQQEDSAVYLCAEGGPNYGHTFGSGTRLTVV.